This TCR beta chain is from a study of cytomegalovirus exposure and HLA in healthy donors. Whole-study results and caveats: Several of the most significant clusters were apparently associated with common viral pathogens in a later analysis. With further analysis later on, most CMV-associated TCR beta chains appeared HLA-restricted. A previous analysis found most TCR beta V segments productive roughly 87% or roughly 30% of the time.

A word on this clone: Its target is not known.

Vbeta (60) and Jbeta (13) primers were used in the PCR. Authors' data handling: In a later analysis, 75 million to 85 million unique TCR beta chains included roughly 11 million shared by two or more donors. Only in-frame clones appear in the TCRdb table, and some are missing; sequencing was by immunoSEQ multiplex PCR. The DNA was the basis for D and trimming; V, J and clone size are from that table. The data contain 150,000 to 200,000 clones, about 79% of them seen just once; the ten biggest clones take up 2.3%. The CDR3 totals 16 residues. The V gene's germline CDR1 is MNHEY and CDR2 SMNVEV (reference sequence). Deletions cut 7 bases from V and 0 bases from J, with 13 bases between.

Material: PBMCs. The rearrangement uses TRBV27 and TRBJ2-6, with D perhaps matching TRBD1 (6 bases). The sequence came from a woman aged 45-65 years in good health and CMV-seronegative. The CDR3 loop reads CASTDRRGSGANVLTF. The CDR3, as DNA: TGTGCCAGCACAGACAGGCGAGGCTCTGGGGCCAACGTCCTGACTTTC.